The clone carrying this T cell receptor beta chain was counted only a few times. The antigen is not known. Through a sample-barcoded 5' primer and a J-beta primer mix, a second PCR was run for about 6 to 12 cycles. Tags on each cDNA molecule came from a template-switch adaptor with 12 random nucleotides. No fewer than 3 million CDR3-containing paired-end reads came from each sample. TCRdb re-derived calls from the 5' RACE reads in MiXCR, one entry per CDR3 protein. The table includes over a million distinct CDR3 sequences, approximately 63% detected once. This sample was included in a study of blood T cells in healthy people across ages. General study points: PBMCs left unsorted prevented a conclusive naive versus antigen-experienced comparison.

V lost 1 base and J 3 bases, leaving 13 bases between the germline ends. The CDR3 has 15 amino acids. The sample consisted of blood. This chain uses TRBV12-3 or TRBV12-4 with TRBJ2-7, with D possibly TRBD2 on 6 matching bases. This clonotype was obtained from a man aged 18 to 30 in good health. CDR3 sequence (DNA): TGTGCCAGCAGTTTAGTGGGGACTCTTTTCTACGAGCAGTACTTC. It encodes CASSLVGTLFYEQYF.